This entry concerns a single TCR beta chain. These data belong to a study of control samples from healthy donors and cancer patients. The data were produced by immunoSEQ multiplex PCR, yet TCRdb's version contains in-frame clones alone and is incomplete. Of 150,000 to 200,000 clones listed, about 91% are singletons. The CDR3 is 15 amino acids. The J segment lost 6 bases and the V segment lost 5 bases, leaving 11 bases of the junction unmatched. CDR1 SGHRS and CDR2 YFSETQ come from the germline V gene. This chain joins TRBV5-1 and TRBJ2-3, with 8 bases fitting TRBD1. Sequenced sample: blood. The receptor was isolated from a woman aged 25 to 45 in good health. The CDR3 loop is CASSVRGPGWDTQYF. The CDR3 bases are TGCGCCAGCAGTGTCAGGGGGCCGGGTTGGGATACGCAGTATTTT.